Only a few counts were recorded for the clone carrying this TCR beta chain. Trimming shortened V by 7 bases and J by 0 bases, and 28 bases separated the two germline ends. Germline CDR1 MDHEN, CDR2 SYDVKM. CDR3 length: 20 amino acids. This sample was included in a study of blood T cell repertoires in COVID-19. Across the whole study: Sites across the United States, Italy and Spain contributed samples from acute and convalescent COVID-19.

Only in-frame clones appear in the TCRdb table, and some are missing; sequencing was by immunoSEQ multiplex PCR. This table holds roughly 83,000 clones, 85% to 90% found once. The source is a man aged 80 or over with active or convalescent COVID-19. Sequencing used peripheral blood. The genes are TRBV28 and TRBJ1-5, with D perhaps TRBD1 (6 bases). The CDR3 nucleotides are TGTGCCAGCAATCCAACTGCCGGGACAAGTTTGGGATCTAGCAATCAGCCCCAGCATTTT. Its protein is CASNPTAGTSLGSSNQPQHF.